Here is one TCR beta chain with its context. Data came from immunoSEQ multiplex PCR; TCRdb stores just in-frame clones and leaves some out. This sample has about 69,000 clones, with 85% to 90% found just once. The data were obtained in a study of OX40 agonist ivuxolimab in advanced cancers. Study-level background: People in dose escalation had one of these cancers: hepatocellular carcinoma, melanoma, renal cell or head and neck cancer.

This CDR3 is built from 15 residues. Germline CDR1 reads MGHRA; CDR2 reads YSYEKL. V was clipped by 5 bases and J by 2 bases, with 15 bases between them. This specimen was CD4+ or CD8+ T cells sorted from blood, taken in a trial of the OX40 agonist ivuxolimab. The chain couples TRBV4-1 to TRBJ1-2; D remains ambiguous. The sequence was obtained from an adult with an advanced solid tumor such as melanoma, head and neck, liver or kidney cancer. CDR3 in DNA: TGCGCCAGCAGCGGCGGTCGCCACCCAAACTATGGCTACACCTTC. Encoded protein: CASSGGRHPNYGYTF.